Following are 18 T cell receptor beta chains from one sample sequenced in a study of T cells in women clearing cervical HPV infection. Only in-frame clones appear in the TCRdb table, and some are missing; sequencing was by immunoSEQ multiplex PCR. This sample contains approximately 40,000 clones. The specimen was blood buffy coat. The source is a woman aged 18-70 years with a cervical HPV16 infection that either progressed to CIN3+ or cleared (not recorded which).

Comments on this clone: The CDR3 end lies 3 residues beyond the end of the read and is filled in from the germline J gene. The chain carries TRBV18 and TRBJ2-3, with D tentatively TRBD1 (6 bases). This CDR3 region has 16 residues. Trimming pared 2 bases from V and 2 bases from J, leaving 14 bases between. Per germline, CDR1 KGHSH and CDR2 LQKENI. The CDR3 DNA, read in part, is TGTGCCAGCTCACCATTCTCCAGGGGTACCACAGATACG. Translated: CASSPFSRGTTDT. The entire CDR3 sequence reads CASSPFSRGTTDTQYF.

A word on this clone: The CDR3 end is not reached by the read, which stops 3 residues before it; the germline J gene fills it in. The chain recombines TRBV19 with TRBJ2-1; D is perhaps TRBD1 (5 bases). The CDR3 covers 15 residues. The V end lost 3 bases, the J end lost 8 bases, and 17 bases lay between the germline ends. Germline lookup yields CDR1 LNHDA and CDR2 SQIVND (reference sequence). The CDR3 is CASSMVAGFRDEQFF. CDR3 bases read: TGTGCCAGTAGTATGGTGGCAGGGTTCAGGGATGAG.

In regard to this clone: The CDR3 is cut off 3 residues early in the read; its end comes from the germline J gene. V gene TRBV5-1 combines with J gene TRBJ1-6, with D unclear. Germline lookup yields CDR1 SGHRS and CDR2 YFSETQ. The V gene lost 3 bases and the J gene lost 6 bases, with 13 bases spanning the gap. The CDR3 contains 15 residues. The part of the CDR3 DNA that was read is TGCGCCAGCAGCTCACGAGGGCTATCTAATTCACCC. Translated, it gives CASSSRGLSNSP. The entire CDR3 sequence reads CASSSRGLSNSPLHF.

Worth noting for this clone: The read is 3 residues too short to cover the CDR3 end, so that end is filled in from the germline J gene. The chain has TRBV4-2 and TRBJ1-1; TRBD1 aligns across 7 bases. After removal of 5 bases from V and 4 bases from J, the junction contained 13 bases not matched to a gene. The CDR3 totals 16 residues. From germline, CDR1 is LGHNA and CDR2 YNFKEQ. CDR3 bases read: TGTGCCAGCAGCGCCCCACACAGGGGAGGGAGCACTGAA. Translated, it gives CASSAPHRGGSTE. The whole CDR3 protein is CASSAPHRGGSTEAFF.

CDR3 residues: CASVTAQGTDTQYF. The CDR3 bases that were read are TGTGCCAGCGTAACCGCCCAGGGCACAGATACG. The chain recombines TRBV2 with TRBJ2-3; no reliable D call. The missing CDR3 end, 3 residues past where the read stops, is filled in from the germline J gene. The CDR3 contains 14 residues. From germline, CDR1 is SNHLY and CDR2 FYNNEI. V gave up 8 bases and J gave up 1 base, with 13 bases separating them. The full variable domain, with the rest looked up from reference TRBV2 and TRBJ2-3, is EPEVTQTPSHQVTQMGQEVILRCVPISNHLYFYWYRQILGQKVEFLVSFYNNEISEKSEIFDDQFSVERPDGSNFTLKIRSTKLEDSAMYFCASVTAQGTDTQYFGPGTRLTVL.

With respect to this clone: The read finishes 3 residues shy of the CDR3 end, and the germline J gene is used to complete it. The rearrangement uses TRBV19 and TRBJ2-3; 14 nucleotides align to TRBD2. Germline V lookup: CDR1 LNHDA, CDR2 SQIVND (reference sequence). The length of the CDR3 is 17 residues. V lost 6 bases, J lost 1 base, and 6 bases stayed unmatched. CDR3 bases read: TGTGCCAGTAGCGCCGGGACTAGCGGGAGTCGCACAGATACG. Translation gives CASSAGTSGSRTDT. The whole CDR3 protein is CASSAGTSGSRTDTQYF.

To note about this clone: The read gets to within 3 residues of the CDR3 end, and the germline J gene fills in the rest. V gene TRBV11-2 combines with J gene TRBJ1-4; 8 bases are a match to TRBD1. The germline V gene encodes CDR1 SGHAT and CDR2 FQNNGV. V shed 1 base, J shed 8 bases, and the junction held 3 bases outside the gene matches. The CDR3 runs to 14 residues. The CDR3 protein is CASSLGQGLEKLFF. The CDR3 DNA, read in part, is TGTGCCAGCAGCTTAGGACAGGGGTTAGAAAAA.

In regard to this clone: The read comes to an end 3 residues before the CDR3 does, leaving the germline J gene to fill in the end. The gene calls are TRBV20-1 and TRBJ1-1; 8 nucleotides agree with TRBD1. V lost 0 bases to trimming and J lost 4 bases; unmatched junction nucleotides: 10. The germline CDR1 and CDR2 sequences are DFQATT and SNEGSKA (reference sequence). This CDR3 comprises 16 residues. The CDR3 loop is CSARDPIRGPGTEAFF. Partial CDR3 DNA: TGCAGTGCTAGAGATCCGATCAGGGGGCCCGGCACTGAA.

In regard to this clone: The read ends 3 residues early relative to the CDR3; the germline J gene fills the gap. The chain recombines TRBV19 with TRBJ1-2; tentatively, D is TRBD1 (6 bases). The V end lost 4 bases, the J end lost 0 bases, and 15 bases lay between the germline ends. Germline CDR1 is LNHDA and CDR2 is SQIVND (reference sequence). The CDR3 totals 16 residues. The CDR3 bases that were read are TGTGCCAGTAGTACTTTACAGGGCCCCACTAACTATGGC. Protein product: CASSTLQGPTNYG. In full, the CDR3 reads CASSTLQGPTNYGYTF.

Note on this clone: The CDR3 end lies 3 residues beyond the end of the read and is filled in from the germline J gene. The chain joins TRBV29-1 to TRBJ2-5; possible D gene TRBD1, 6 bases. There are 13 residues in the CDR3. V lost 4 bases, J lost 2 bases, and 11 bases lay in between. Looked up from germline, CDR1 is SQVTM and CDR2 is ANQGSEA. CDR3 loop: CSVVRDIQETQYF. Partial CDR3 DNA: TGCAGCGTTGTAAGGGACATACAAGAGACC.

Notes on this clone: The CDR3 end falls 3 residues outside the read, so it is completed with the germline J gene. The chain links TRBV18 to TRBJ1-4, with 8 nucleotides matching TRBD1. CDR1 is KGHSH and CDR2 is LQKENI in the germline V gene. Trimming cost V 0 bases and J 7 bases; bases outside gene matches: 7. The CDR3 totals 16 residues. This CDR3 is CASSPPSRGPGEKLFF. CDR3 DNA (partial): TGTGCCAGCTCACCACCGTCCAGGGGGCCGGGTGAAAAA.

A word on this clone: The read ends 3 residues before the CDR3 terminus; that terminus is restored from the germline J gene. The gene calls are TRBV2 and TRBJ1-4; D possibly corresponds to TRBD1 (5 bases). The CDR3 spans 12 residues. CDR1 and CDR2 from the germline V gene are SNHLY and FYNNEI. The V end was cut by 7 bases, the J end by 8 bases, with 11 bases between. The covered CDR3 bases are TGTGCCAGCATTCAGGGTGGCGAAAAA. Its translation is CASIQGGEK. The full CDR3 sequence reads CASIQGGEKLFF.

About this clone itself: The observed sequence ends 3 residues before the CDR3 terminus, with the missing tail filled in from the germline J gene. V is TRBV5-6 and J is TRBJ2-5; no clear D. Trimming removed 1 base from V and 2 bases from J, with 9 bases in between. The V gene's germline CDR1 is SGHDT and CDR2 YYEEEE. The CDR3 runs 14 residues. The CDR3 loop reads CASSLPVGQETQYF. The sequenced part of the CDR3 DNA is TGTGCCAGCAGCTTGCCCGTCGGTCAAGAGACC.

About this clone: The read falls 3 residues short of the CDR3 end, and the missing part is taken from the germline J gene. V and J are TRBV12-3 or TRBV12-4 and TRBJ2-7; 12 bases are shared with TRBD1. The CDR3 spans 14 residues. After removal of 5 bases from V and 6 bases from J, the junction contained 5 bases not matched to a gene. CDR3: CASSTGTGGSEQYF. The CDR3 DNA, read in part, is TGTGCCAGCAGTACGGGGACAGGGGGCTCCGAG.

Worth noting for this clone: The DNA ends 3 residues before the CDR3 does, and the rest of the CDR3 is filled in from the germline J gene. V and J are TRBV7-2 and TRBJ1-5; 7 bases match TRBD1. Losses at the gene ends were 6 bases for V and 7 bases for J; bases not matched to a gene: 6. This CDR3 spans 13 amino acids. CDR1 and CDR2 (germline): SGHTA, FQGNSA. CDR3 DNA, as far as it was read: TGTGCCAGCAGACATGACAGGGCCCAGCCC. It codes for CASRHDRAQP. The full CDR3 reads CASRHDRAQPQHF.

As for this clone: The read ends 3 residues shy of where the CDR3 ends; the end is completed using the germline J gene. The rearrangement links TRBV5-1 to TRBJ1-1, with D uncertain. CDR3 length: 17 amino acids. V was trimmed by 5 bases and J by 5 bases, leaving 25 bases between them. Looked up from germline, CDR1 is SGHRS and CDR2 is YFSETQ. The CDR3 here is CASRLSFLSGSKTEAFF. The sequenced CDR3 bases are TGCGCCAGCAGACTCTCGTTTCTATCGGGGTCGAAGACTGAA. Complete variable domain (other parts from reference TRBV5-1 and TRBJ1-1): KAGVTQTPRYLIKTRGQQVTLSCSPISGHRSVSWYQQTPGQGLQFLFEYFSETQRNKGNFPGRFSGRQFSNSRSEMNVSTLELGDSALYLCASRLSFLSGSKTEAFFGQGTRLTVV.

Turning to this clone: The read falls 3 residues short of the CDR3 end, and the missing part is taken from the germline J gene. The rearrangement joins TRBV29-1 to TRBJ2-7; D not certain. The CDR3 has 11 amino acids. The germline CDR1 and CDR2 sequences are SQVTM and ANQGSEA. Trimming stripped 7 bases from V and 6 bases from J, with 13 bases between. CDR3 residues: CSGLVLSEQYF. The CDR3 bases that were read are TGCAGCGGGCTAGTTCTCTCCGAG.

Remarks on this clone: The sequenced fragment ends 3 residues before the CDR3 boundary, so the rest is inferred from the germline J gene. The chain is built from TRBV20-1 and TRBJ2-3, with D tentatively TRBD2 (5 bases). This CDR3 spans 14 amino acids. The V gene lost 2 bases and the J gene lost 0 bases, with 9 bases spanning the gap. CDR1 and CDR2 from the germline V gene are DFQATT and SNEGSKA (reference sequence). CDR3 amino acids: CSARRPGSTDTQYF. CDR3 DNA, as far as it was read: TGCAGTGCTAGACGCCCGGGGAGCACAGATACG.